This T cell receptor beta chain is from a study of siplizumab effects on memory and regulatory T cells. CDR1 is SGDLS and CDR2 is YYNGEE in the germline V gene. This CDR3 has 17 residues. The V gene lost 0 bases and the J gene lost 3 bases, with 19 bases spanning the gap. Assay used: immunoSEQ multiplex PCR; TCRdb lists only in-frame clones, some missing. The sample has around 120,000 clones; about 95% are singletons. This receptor was identified in a human donor in good health. The sequencing sample was made of non-Treg CD4+ T cells sorted from blood. This chain uses TRBV9 with TRBJ2-7; unclear D gene. DNA of the CDR3: TGTGCCAGCAGCGTAGGTGGGAACAGATTTATCTACTACGAGCAGTACTTC. It codes for CASSVGGNRFIYYEQYF.